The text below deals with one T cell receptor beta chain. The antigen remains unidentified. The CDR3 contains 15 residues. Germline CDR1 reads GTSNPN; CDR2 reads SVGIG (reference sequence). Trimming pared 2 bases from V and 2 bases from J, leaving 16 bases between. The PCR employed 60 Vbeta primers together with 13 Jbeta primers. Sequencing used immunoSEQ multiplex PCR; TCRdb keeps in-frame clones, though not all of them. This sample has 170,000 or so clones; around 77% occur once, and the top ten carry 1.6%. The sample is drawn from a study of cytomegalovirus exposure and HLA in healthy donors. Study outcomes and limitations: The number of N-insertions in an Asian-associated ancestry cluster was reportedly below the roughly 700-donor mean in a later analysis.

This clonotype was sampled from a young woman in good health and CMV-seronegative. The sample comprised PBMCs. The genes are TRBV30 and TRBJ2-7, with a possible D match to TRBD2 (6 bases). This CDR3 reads CAWSPPTLAPYEQYF. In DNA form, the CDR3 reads TGTGCCTGGAGTCCCCCTACACTAGCACCCTACGAGCAGTACTTC.